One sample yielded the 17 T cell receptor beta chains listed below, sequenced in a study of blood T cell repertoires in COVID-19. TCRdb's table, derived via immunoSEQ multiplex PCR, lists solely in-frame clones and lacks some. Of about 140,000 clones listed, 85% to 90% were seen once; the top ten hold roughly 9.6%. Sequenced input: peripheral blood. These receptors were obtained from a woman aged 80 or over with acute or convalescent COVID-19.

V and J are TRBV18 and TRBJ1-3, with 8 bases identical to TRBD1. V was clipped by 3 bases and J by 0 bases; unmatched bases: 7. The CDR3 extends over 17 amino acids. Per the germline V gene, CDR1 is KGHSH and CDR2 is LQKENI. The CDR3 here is CASSPQGQAFSGNTIYF. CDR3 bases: TGTGCCAGCTCACCGCAGGGACAGGCCTTCTCTGGAAACACCATATATTTT. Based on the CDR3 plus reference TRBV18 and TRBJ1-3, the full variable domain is NAGVMQNPRHLVRRRGQEARLRCSPMKGHSHVYWYRQLPEEGLKFMVYLQKENIIDESGMPKERFSAEFPKEGPSILRIQQVVRGDSAAYFCASSPQGQAFSGNTIYFGEGSWLTVV.

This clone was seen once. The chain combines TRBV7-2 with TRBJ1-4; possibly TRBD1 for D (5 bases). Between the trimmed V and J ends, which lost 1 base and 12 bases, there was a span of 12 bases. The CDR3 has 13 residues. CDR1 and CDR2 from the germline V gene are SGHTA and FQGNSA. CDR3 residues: CASSLVGGGELFF. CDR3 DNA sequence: TGTGCCAGCAGCTTAGTGGGAGGAGGGGAACTGTTTTTT.

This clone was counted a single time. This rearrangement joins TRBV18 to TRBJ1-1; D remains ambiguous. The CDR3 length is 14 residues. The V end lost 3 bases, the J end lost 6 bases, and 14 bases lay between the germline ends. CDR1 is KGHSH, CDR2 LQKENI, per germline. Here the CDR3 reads CASSPQSPPAEAFF. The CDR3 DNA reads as TGTGCCAGCTCACCCCAAAGCCCTCCCGCTGAAGCTTTCTTT.

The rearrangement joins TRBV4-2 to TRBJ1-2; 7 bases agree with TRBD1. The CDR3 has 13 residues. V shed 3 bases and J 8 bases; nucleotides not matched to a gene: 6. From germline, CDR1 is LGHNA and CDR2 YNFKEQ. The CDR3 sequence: CASSHGTVVGYTF. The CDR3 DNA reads TGTGCCAGCAGCCATGGGACAGTGGTGGGCTACACCTTC.

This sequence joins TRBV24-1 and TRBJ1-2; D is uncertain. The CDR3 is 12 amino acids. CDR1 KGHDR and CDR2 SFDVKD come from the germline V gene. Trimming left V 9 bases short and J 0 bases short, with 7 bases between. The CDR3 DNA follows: TGTGCCACCGGGCAGCCTAACTATGGCTACACCTTC. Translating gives CATGQPNYGYTF.

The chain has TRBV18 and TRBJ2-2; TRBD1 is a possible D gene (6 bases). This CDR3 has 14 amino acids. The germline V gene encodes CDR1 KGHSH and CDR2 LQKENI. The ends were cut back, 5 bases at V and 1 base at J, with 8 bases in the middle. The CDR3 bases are TGTGCCAGCTCAACGACAGGGAACACCGGGGAGCTGTTTTTT. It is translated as CASSTTGNTGELFF.

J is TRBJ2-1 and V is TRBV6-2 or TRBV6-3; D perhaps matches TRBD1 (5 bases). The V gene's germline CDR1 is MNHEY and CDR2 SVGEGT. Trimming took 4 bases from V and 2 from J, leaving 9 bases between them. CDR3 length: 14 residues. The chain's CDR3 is CASSSEGAYNEQFF. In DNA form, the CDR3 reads TGTGCCAGCAGTTCCGAAGGGGCCTACAATGAGCAGTTCTTC.

CDR3 nucleotide sequence: TGTGCCAGCAGCGTATCGTGGAGGGAGACAAATAATTCACCCCTCCACTTT. The encoded protein is CASSVSWRETNNSPLHF. The chain is built from TRBV9 and TRBJ1-6, with no clear D. The germline V gene has CDR1 SGDLS and CDR2 YYNGEE. The CDR3 covers 17 residues. With 1 base removed from V and 5 bases from J, the gap between germline ends came to 16 bases.

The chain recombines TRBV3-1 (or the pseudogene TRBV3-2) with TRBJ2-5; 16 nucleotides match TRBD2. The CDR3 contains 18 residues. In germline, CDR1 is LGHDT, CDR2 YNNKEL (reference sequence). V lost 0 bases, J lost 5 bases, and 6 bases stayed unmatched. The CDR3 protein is CASSQEGLAGGRRETQYF. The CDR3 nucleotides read TGTGCCAGCAGCCAAGAGGGACTAGCGGGGGGGCGGAGGGAGACCCAGTACTTC.

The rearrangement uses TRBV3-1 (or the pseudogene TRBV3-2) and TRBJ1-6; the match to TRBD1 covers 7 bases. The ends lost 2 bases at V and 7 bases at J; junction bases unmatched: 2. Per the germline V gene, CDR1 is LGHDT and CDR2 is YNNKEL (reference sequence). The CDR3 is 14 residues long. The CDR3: CASSQTRGNSPLHF. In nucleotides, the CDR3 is TGTGCCAGCAGCCAAACCAGGGGGAATTCACCCCTCCACTTT.

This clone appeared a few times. CDR3 residues: CASSLVYGGNTEAFF. The CDR3 DNA reads TGTGCCAGCAGTCTTGTCTACGGGGGGAACACTGAAGCTTTCTTT. The chain recombines TRBV6-4 with TRBJ1-1, with a weak D call TRBD1 (5 bases). CDR3 length: 15 residues. Germline-derived CDR1 and CDR2 are MRHNA and SNTAGT. Trimming shortened V by 5 bases and J by 1 base, and 14 bases separated the two germline ends.

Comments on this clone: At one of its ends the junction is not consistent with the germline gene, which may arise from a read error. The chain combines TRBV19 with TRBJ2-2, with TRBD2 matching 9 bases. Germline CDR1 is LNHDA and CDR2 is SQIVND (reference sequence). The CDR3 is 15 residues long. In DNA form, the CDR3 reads TGTGCCAGCGCGCCCGGCGGGGGGGCCACCCGGGAGCTGTTTTTT. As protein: CASAPGGGATRELFF. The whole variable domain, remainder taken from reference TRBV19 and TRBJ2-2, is DGGITQSPKYLFRKEGQNVTLSCEQNLNHDAMYWYRQDPGQGLRLIYYSQIVNDFQKGDIAEGYSVSREKKESFPLTVTSAQKNPTAFYLCASAPGGGATRELFFGEGSRLTVL.

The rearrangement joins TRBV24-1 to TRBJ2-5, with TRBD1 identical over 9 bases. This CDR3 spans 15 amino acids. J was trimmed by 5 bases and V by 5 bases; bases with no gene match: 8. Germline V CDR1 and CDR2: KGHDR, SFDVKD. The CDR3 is CATSVGTGSVETQYF. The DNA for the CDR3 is TGTGCCACCAGTGTCGGGACAGGGTCTGTTGAGACCCAGTACTTC.

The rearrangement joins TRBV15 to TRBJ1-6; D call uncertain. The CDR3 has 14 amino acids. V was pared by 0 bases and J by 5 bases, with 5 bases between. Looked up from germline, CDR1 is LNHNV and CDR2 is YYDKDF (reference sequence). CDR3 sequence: CATSRDPNNSPLHF. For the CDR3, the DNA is TGTGCCACCAGCAGAGATCCCAATAATTCACCCCTCCACTTT.

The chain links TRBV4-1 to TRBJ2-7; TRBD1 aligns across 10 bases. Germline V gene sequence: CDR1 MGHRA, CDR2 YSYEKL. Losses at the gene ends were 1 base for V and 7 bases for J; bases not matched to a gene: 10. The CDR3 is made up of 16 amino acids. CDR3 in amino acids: CASSQVPGTGAREQYF. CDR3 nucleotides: TGCGCCAGCAGCCAAGTTCCAGGGACAGGGGCTAGGGAGCAGTACTTC.

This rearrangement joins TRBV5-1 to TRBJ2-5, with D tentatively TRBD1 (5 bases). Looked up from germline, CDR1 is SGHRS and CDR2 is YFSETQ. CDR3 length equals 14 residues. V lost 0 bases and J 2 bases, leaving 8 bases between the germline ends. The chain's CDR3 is CASSLVPGQETQYF. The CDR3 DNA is TGCGCCAGCAGCTTGGTTCCAGGGCAAGAGACCCAGTACTTC.

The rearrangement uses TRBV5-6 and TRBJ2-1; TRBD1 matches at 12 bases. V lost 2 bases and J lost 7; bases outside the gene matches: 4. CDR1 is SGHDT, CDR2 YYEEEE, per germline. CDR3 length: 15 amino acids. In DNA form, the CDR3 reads TGTGCCAGCAGCTTCCGGGACAGGGGGCGAAATGAGCAGTTCTTC. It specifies CASSFRDRGRNEQFF.